This T cell receptor (beta chain) was observed in a study of blood T cells in healthy people across ages. Study-wide results and limits: From one million sequenced T cells, diversity estimates were lower bounds. Long-lived and aged donors differed, with more naive CD4+ cells and higher diversity in the long-lived. Significant beta diversity loss was already apparent by age approximately 38, declining roughly linearly.

Then a second PCR, running roughly 7 to 11 cycles, was carried out with a sample-barcoded 5' primer and a J-beta primer mix. TCRdb fed the 5' RACE reads into MiXCR, producing one record per CDR3 protein. The table shows fewer than 750,000 distinct CDR3 sequences, with around 50% occurring only once. Many counts were recorded for this clonotype. The antigen remains undetermined. The germline V and J ends were trimmed by 5 bases and 0 bases, with 12 bases remaining between them. Germline CDR1 reads WNHNN; CDR2 reads SYGVQD (reference sequence). This CDR3 region has 15 residues. Isolated PBMCs totaled at least 7 million in each sample.

Sequencing was carried out using blood. This TCR was sampled from a woman aged 80 or over in good health. The chain recombines TRBV10-1 with TRBJ2-3; D perhaps matches TRBD2 (6 bases). The DNA for the CDR3 is TGCGCCAGCAGTCATATAGCGGCTAGCACAGATACGCAGTATTTT. It yields the protein CASSHIAASTDTQYF.